This TCR beta chain was captured by sequencing in a study of blood T cell repertoires in COVID-19. Study-wide context: The origin of the acute and convalescent COVID-19 samples was the United States, Italy and Spain. From T cells, B-cell-depleted T cells, or PBMCs came the material, which was cDNA or gDNA.

The CDR3 sequence is 16 residues long. Germline CDR1 LGHNA, CDR2 YSLEER. With 0 bases removed from V and 0 bases from J, the gap between germline ends came to 12 bases. Profiling relied on immunoSEQ multiplex PCR, and the TCRdb table lists in-frame clones only, not all of them. This table holds about 170,000 clones, about 80% found once. The receptor was derived from a woman in her seventies with acute or convalescent COVID-19. The sample was peripheral blood. The chain employs TRBV4-3 and TRBJ2-7; D not resolved. The CDR3 reads CASSQEVSLSSYEQYF. In DNA form, the CDR3 reads TGCGCCAGCAGCCAAGAAGTTTCGCTAAGCTCCTACGAGCAGTACTTC.